The rows below give T cell receptor beta chains drawn from one sample of a study of vaccination and CD4 T cells after COVID-19. Antigens of these TCRs are unknown. TCRdb analysed the PCR reads with MiXCR anew, one entry per CDR3 protein. Of 2,300 or so distinct CDR3 sequences in the sample, around 40% were seen once. The sequenced sample consisted of CD4+ T cells from blood, cultured in vitro. The source is a human donor in good health. Each CDR3 is given with its conserved first and last residue. A D gene is named only where the DNA matches it firmly. Rows give clone size only sometimes, using once, few, many, or a class for an expanded clone.

v_gene: TRBV24-1
j_gene: TRBJ2-1
abundance: few
len: 15
d_gene: TRBD2
CDR3aa: CATSDLGAGGHEQFF
CDR3nt: TGTGCCACCAGTGATTTAGGAGCGGGGGGCCATGAGCAGTTCTTC

v_gene: TRBV19
j_gene: TRBJ2-7
abundance: few
len: 12
d_gene: TRBD2
CDR3aa: CASRTSGDEQYF
CDR3nt: TGTGCCAGTAGAACTAGCGGAGACGAGCAGTACTTC

v_gene: TRBV6-1
j_gene: TRBJ2-5
abundance: few
len: 15
d_gene: .
CDR3aa: CASFPTVQGGETQYF
CDR3nt: TGTGCCAGCTTTCCCACGGTACAGGGAGGGGAGACCCAGTACTTC

v_gene: TRBV5-1
j_gene: TRBJ2-1
abundance: once
len: 14
d_gene: .
CDR3aa: CASSVRTVYNEQFF
CDR3nt: TGCGCCAGCAGCGTCCGGACAGTTTACAATGAGCAGTTCTTC

v_gene: TRBV5-1
j_gene: TRBJ1-5
abundance: .
len: 15
d_gene: .
CDR3aa: CASSLGSTGNQPQHF
CDR3nt: TGCGCCAGCAGCTTGGGCTCTACAGGGAATCAGCCCCAGCATTTT

v_gene: TRBV27
j_gene: TRBJ2-1
abundance: .
len: 16
d_gene: .
CDR3aa: CASSLRGTSSYNEQFF
CDR3nt: TGTGCCAGCAGTTTGCGCGGCACGAGCTCCTACAATGAGCAGTTCTTC

v_gene: TRBV20-1
j_gene: TRBJ2-6
abundance: few
len: 13
d_gene: .
CDR3aa: CSGRTSGANVLTF
CDR3nt: TGCAGTGGGCGGACCTCTGGGGCCAACGTCCTGACTTTC

v_gene: TRBV7-2
j_gene: TRBJ2-7
abundance: medium-sized
len: 14
d_gene: .
CDR3aa: CASSLMTGSYEQYF
CDR3nt: TGTGCCAGCAGCTTAATGACAGGTTCCTACGAGCAGTACTTC

v_gene: TRBV28
j_gene: TRBJ1-3
abundance: .
len: 12
d_gene: .
CDR3aa: CASSLSGNTIYF
CDR3nt: TGTGCCAGCAGTTTATCGGGAAACACCATATATTTT

v_gene: TRBV19
j_gene: TRBJ1-1
abundance: .
len: 12
d_gene: .
CDR3aa: CASSMERTEAFF
CDR3nt: TGTGCCAGTAGTATGGAGAGGACTGAAGCTTTCTTT

v_gene: TRBV11-2
j_gene: TRBJ1-1
abundance: .
len: 14
d_gene: .
CDR3aa: CASRRGGSNTEAFF
CDR3nt: TGTGCCAGCAGGCGAGGGGGGTCGAACACTGAAGCTTTCTTT

v_gene: TRBV12-3/TRBV12-4
j_gene: TRBJ1-1
abundance: few
len: 16
d_gene: .
CDR3aa: CASSLASGGGGTEAFF
CDR3nt: TGTGCCAGCAGTTTAGCTTCGGGGGGAGGTGGCACTGAAGCTTTCTTT

v_gene: TRBV6-1
j_gene: TRBJ2-3
abundance: .
len: 15
d_gene: TRBD2
CDR3aa: CASNRGGPSTDTQYF
CDR3nt: TGTGCCAGCAACCGCGGGGGGCCAAGCACAGATACGCAGTATTTT

v_gene: TRBV6-1
j_gene: TRBJ1-2
abundance: few
len: 14
d_gene: .
CDR3aa: CASSEGTGGYGYTF
CDR3nt: TGTGCCAGCAGTGAGGGCACAGGAGGCTATGGCTACACCTTC

v_gene: TRBV20-1
j_gene: TRBJ2-7
abundance: once
len: 16
d_gene: TRBD2
CDR3aa: CSASPPGAGLAGEQYF
CDR3nt: TGCAGTGCTAGTCCACCAGGGGCCGGACTAGCAGGCGAGCAGTACTTC

v_gene: TRBV2
j_gene: TRBJ1-4
abundance: .
len: 13
d_gene: .
CDR3aa: CASSVRENEKLFF
CDR3nt: TGTGCCAGCAGTGTACGGGAAAATGAAAAACTGTTTTTT

v_gene: TRBV20-1
j_gene: TRBJ1-1
abundance: .
len: 16
d_gene: .
CDR3aa: CSARGVTHTFDTEAFF
CDR3nt: TGCAGTGCTAGGGGGGTAACACACACCTTCGACACTGAAGCTTTCTTT

v_gene: TRBV7-7
j_gene: TRBJ2-5
abundance: .
len: 17
d_gene: TRBD2
CDR3aa: CASSAGGLAGGGETQYF
CDR3nt: TGTGCCAGCAGCGCCGGGGGACTAGCGGGGGGAGGGGAGACCCAGTACTTC

v_gene: TRBV10-2
j_gene: TRBJ2-7
abundance: .
len: 11
d_gene: .
CDR3aa: CASRDLYEQYF
CDR3nt: TGCGCCAGCAGGGACCTTTACGAGCAGTACTTC

v_gene: TRBV4-3
j_gene: TRBJ2-7
abundance: few
len: 16
d_gene: .
CDR3aa: CASSQGVGTIGYEQYF
CDR3nt: TGCGCCAGCAGCCAAGGAGTCGGAACAATTGGTTACGAGCAGTACTTC

v_gene: TRBV18
j_gene: TRBJ2-7
abundance: few
len: 15
d_gene: TRBD1
CDR3aa: CASSPPGQGRYEQYF
CDR3nt: TGTGCCAGCTCCCCTCCGGGACAGGGAAGATACGAGCAGTACTTC

v_gene: TRBV18
j_gene: TRBJ2-7
abundance: .
len: 15
d_gene: .
CDR3aa: CASSPTDWSSYEQYF
CDR3nt: TGTGCCAGCTCACCTACTGATTGGAGCTCCTACGAGCAGTACTTC

v_gene: TRBV2
j_gene: TRBJ2-5
abundance: .
len: 15
d_gene: TRBD2
CDR3aa: CASSGSGLARETQYF
CDR3nt: TGTGCCAGCAGTGGCTCGGGACTAGCGAGAGAGACCCAGTACTTC

v_gene: TRBV2
j_gene: TRBJ1-5
abundance: .
len: 14
d_gene: .
CDR3aa: CASSDRVVGQPQHF
CDR3nt: TGTGCCAGCAGTGACAGGGTGGTAGGGCAGCCCCAGCATTTT

v_gene: TRBV20-1
j_gene: TRBJ1-5
abundance: few
len: 14
d_gene: TRBD1
CDR3aa: CSARAAGQGQPQHF
CDR3nt: TGCAGTGCTAGAGCAGCGGGACAGGGTCAGCCCCAGCATTTT

v_gene: TRBV19
j_gene: TRBJ1-5
abundance: .
len: 16
d_gene: TRBD1
CDR3aa: CASSPQGQRNNQPQHF
CDR3nt: TGTGCCAGTAGTCCGCAGGGACAGAGAAACAATCAGCCCCAGCATTTT

v_gene: TRBV6-2/TRBV6-3
j_gene: TRBJ1-1
abundance: .
len: 16
d_gene: TRBD1
CDR3aa: CASSYSGQGASTEAFF
CDR3nt: TGTGCCAGCAGTTACTCGGGACAGGGGGCGAGCACTGAAGCTTTCTTT

v_gene: TRBV21-1
j_gene: TRBJ2-5
abundance: few
len: 18
d_gene: .
CDR3aa: CASSKVLILQGPQETQYF
CDR3nt: TGTGCCAGCAGCAAAGTCCTGATCCTACAGGGGCCCCAAGAGACCCAGTACTTC

v_gene: TRBV20-1
j_gene: TRBJ1-2
abundance: few
len: 12
d_gene: .
CDR3aa: CSAHGERYGYTF
CDR3nt: TGCAGTGCCCACGGGGAGCGGTATGGCTACACCTTC

v_gene: TRBV20-1
j_gene: TRBJ2-1
abundance: few
len: 15
d_gene: TRBD2
CDR3aa: CSAFTSGRAYNEQFF
CDR3nt: TGCAGTGCTTTCACTAGCGGGAGGGCCTACAATGAGCAGTTCTTC

v_gene: TRBV7-9
j_gene: TRBJ1-2
abundance: few
len: 13
d_gene: .
CDR3aa: CASSFSGVHGYTF
CDR3nt: TGTGCCAGCAGCTTTTCAGGGGTTCATGGCTACACCTTC

v_gene: TRBV7-3
j_gene: TRBJ2-2
abundance: once
len: 17
d_gene: TRBD2
CDR3aa: CASSHRAGRKNTGELFF
CDR3nt: TGTGCCAGCAGCCATAGGGCCGGGAGGAAGAACACCGGGGAGCTGTTTTTT

v_gene: TRBV12-3/TRBV12-4
j_gene: TRBJ1-2
abundance: hyperexpanded
len: 15
d_gene: TRBD1
CDR3aa: CASSLLTPQGDGYTF
CDR3nt: TGTGCCAGCAGTTTATTAACCCCACAGGGGGATGGCTACACCTTC

v_gene: TRBV6-1
j_gene: TRBJ1-2
abundance: medium-sized
len: 12
d_gene: TRBD1
CDR3aa: CASSPTGAGYTF
CDR3nt: TGTGCCAGCAGTCCGACAGGGGCTGGCTACACCTTC

v_gene: TRBV5-1
j_gene: TRBJ2-1
abundance: .
len: 18
d_gene: TRBD2
CDR3aa: CASRSGGTSGKSLWEQFF
CDR3nt: TGCGCCAGCAGGTCGGGTGGGACTAGCGGGAAGTCACTGTGGGAGCAGTTCTTC